This T cell receptor (beta chain) comes out of a study of graft-versus-host responses after intestinal transplantation (dated by TCRdb to about 2021). General notes on the study: Multivisceral, liver-intestinal, or isolated intestinal transplants were received by the recipients. All recipients received anti-thymocyte globulin induction followed by maintenance tacrolimus and steroids for 3 to 4 years. Bulk TCR-beta CDR3 sequencing was used to track graft-versus-host and host-versus-graft alloreactive T cell clones in the graft, circulation and bone marrow after intestinal transplantation. Alloreactive clones were identified by sequencing pre-transplant mixed lymphocyte reaction products and comparing them with unstimulated pre-transplant donor and recipient T cells. A cohort of around 25 intestinal transplant recipients, including one retransplant, was enrolled, and a few patients lacking pretransplant specimens were excluded. Donor T cell macrochimerism was defined as a peak of at least 4% donor T cells among recipient peripheral blood mononuclear cells. Samples from a few later patients were sequenced in-house on an Illumina MiSeq with MiXCR processing rather than by the commercial service. Overall study outcomes, separate from this receptor: In patients with donor T cell macrochimerism, the allografts had high GvH to HvG T cell clonal ratios. Peak levels of circulating GvH clones were associated with declines in HvG clones early after transplant. GvH clones were detected in recipient bone marrow, and some of these GvH clones were observed earlier in ileal mucosa or blood, consistent with an intestinal mucosal origin. The conclusions were limited by the relatively low number and heterogeneity of the intestinal transplant patients.

V is cut by 1 base and J by 0 bases, and the space between the germline ends is 5 bases. The CDR1 and CDR2 encoded by the germline V gene are SGHRS and YFSETQ. The CDR3 spans 15 residues, from the cysteine through the phenylalanine. Left in the record is the CDR3 DNA by itself, 45 bases read in frame from the first base. Receptor amplification or capture employed the immunoSEQ multiplex PCR assay. For most patients, genomic DNA was isolated using the Qiagen DNeasy Blood and Tissue Kit and was shipped frozen to Adaptive Biotechnologies for TCR sequencing. Adaptive Biotechnologies carried out high-throughput TCR-beta CDR3 sequencing of genomic DNA for most patients. As for how the authors treated the data: TCR sequencing data were retrieved from Adaptive's ImmunoSEQ software for roughly 20 patients, whereas three other patients were processed with MiXCR and VDJtools. To correct CD4 versus CD8 sorting errors, any sequence found in both subsets at a frequency ratio below 5:1 was removed. CDR3 nucleotide sequences shared by donor and recipient were removed because the origin of these sequences could not be assigned. To count as alloreactive, a clone needed at least 2-fold expansion over unstimulated cells and a minimum CFSE-low frequency of 0.002% (template counts) or 0.001% (read counts). Mappable clones were those detected in sequenced pre-transplant spleen, lymph node, or MLR CFSE-low populations of the donor or recipient. Cumulative frequency of alloreactive clones was calculated as a percentage of all sequences weighted by copy number. What TCRdb holds here is the immuneACCESS table cut down to in-frame rearrangements. Part of the clones is not present; checked against another copy, under half of the missing clones reflect an unresolved V gene, and the others are unexplained. Clone size and V and J calls were adopted from that table, with D and trimming inferred from the DNA. The sample table lists some 140,000 clones, roughly 92% of them with a count of one. The ten largest account for under 0.2% of the sample.

Comment on this clone: Its antigen remains undetermined. Base qualities were left out, and no much larger clone turns up one base away.

What this sample's time point label stands for: cells obtained before transplantation from donor or recipient. CD3+CD4+ and CD3+CD8+ populations were FACS-sorted from unstimulated pre-transplant donor and recipient cells taken from spleen or lymph nodes. The receptor was isolated from a human donor who received an intestinal transplant. The sequencing here drew on unstimulated CD4+ T cells sorted from spleen or lymph node cells, taken before intestinal transplant. The chain links TRBV5-1 with TRBJ2-6; the D gene cannot be resolved reliably. In nucleotide form, the sequence is TGCGCCAGCAGCTTGACCTTCTCTGGGGCCAACGTCCTGACTTTC. This encodes CASSLTFSGANVLTF.